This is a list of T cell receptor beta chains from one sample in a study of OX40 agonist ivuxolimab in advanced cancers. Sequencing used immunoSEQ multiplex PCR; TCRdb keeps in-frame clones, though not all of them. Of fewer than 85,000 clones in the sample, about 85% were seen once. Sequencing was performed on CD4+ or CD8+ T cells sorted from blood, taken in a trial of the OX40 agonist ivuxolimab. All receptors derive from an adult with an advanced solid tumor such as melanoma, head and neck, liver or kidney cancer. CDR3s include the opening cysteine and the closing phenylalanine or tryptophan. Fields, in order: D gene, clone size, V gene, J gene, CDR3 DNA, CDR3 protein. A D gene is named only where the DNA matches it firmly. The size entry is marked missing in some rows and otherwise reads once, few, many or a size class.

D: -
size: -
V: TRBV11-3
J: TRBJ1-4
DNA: TGTGCCAGCGGTCAAGGGGGGGCTAATGAAAAACTGTTTTTT
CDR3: CASGQGGANEKLFF

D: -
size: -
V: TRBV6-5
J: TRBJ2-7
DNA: TGTGCCAGCAGTTCCGGGGGTAGCTCCGAGCAGTACTTC
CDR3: CASSSGGSSEQYF

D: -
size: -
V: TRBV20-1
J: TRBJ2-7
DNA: TGCAGTGCATCCAAGGGTTACGAGCAGTACTTC
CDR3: CSASKGYEQYF

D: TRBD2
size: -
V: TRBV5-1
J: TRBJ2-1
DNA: TGCGCCAGCAGATGGGAAGCGGGAGGGCTCGACAATGAGCAGTTCTTC
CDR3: CASRWEAGGLDNEQFF

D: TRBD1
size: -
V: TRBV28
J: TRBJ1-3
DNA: TGTGCCAGCAGTTTAACTAGACAGGGGCTCTCTGGAAACACCATATATTTT
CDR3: CASSLTRQGLSGNTIYF

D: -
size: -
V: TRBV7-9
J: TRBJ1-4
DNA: TGTGCCAGCACCCGCCTAGGGAATGAAAAACTGTTTTTT
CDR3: CASTRLGNEKLFF

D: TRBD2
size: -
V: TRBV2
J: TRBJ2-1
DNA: TGTGCCAGCAGTGAGCGCGGGAGAGACTCCTACAATGAGCAGTTCTTC
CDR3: CASSERGRDSYNEQFF

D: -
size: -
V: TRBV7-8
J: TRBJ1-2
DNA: TGTGCCAGCAGCTTAAGTACAGGGCGTCTTTATGGCTACACCTTC
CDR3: CASSLSTGRLYGYTF

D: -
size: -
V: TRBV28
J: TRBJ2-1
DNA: TGTGCCAGCAGTTTATTCCAGGGCCGGAATGAGCAGTTCTTC
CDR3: CASSLFQGRNEQFF

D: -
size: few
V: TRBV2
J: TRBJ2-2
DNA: TGTGCCAGCAGCTGGAGCACCGGGGAGCTGTTTTTT
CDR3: CASSWSTGELFF

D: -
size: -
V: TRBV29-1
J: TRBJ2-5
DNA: TGCAGCGTTGGAACGGGGGTCCAAGAGACCCAGTACTTC
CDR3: CSVGTGVQETQYF

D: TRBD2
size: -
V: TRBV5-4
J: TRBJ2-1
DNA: TGTGCCAGCACCCGAGCGGGGGGTTCCTACAATGAGCAGTTCTTC
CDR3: CASTRAGGSYNEQFF

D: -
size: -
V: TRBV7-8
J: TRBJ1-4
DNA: TGTGCCAGCAGCGCTAACGGGGGGCGGAATAATGAAAAACTGTTTTTT
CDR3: CASSANGGRNNEKLFF

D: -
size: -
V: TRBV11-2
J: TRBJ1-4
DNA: TGTGCCAGCAGCCGGTCCGGGACCCGGAGTCTCAATGAAAAACTGTTTTTT
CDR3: CASSRSGTRSLNEKLFF

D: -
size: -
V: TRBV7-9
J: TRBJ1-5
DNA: TGTGCCAGCAGCTTAGAGGGTAGCAATCAGCCCCAGCATTTT
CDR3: CASSLEGSNQPQHF

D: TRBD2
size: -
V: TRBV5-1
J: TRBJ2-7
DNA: TGCGCCAGCAGCTTGGCCTTGCGGGGGGGCTACGAGCAGTACTTC
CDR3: CASSLALRGGYEQYF

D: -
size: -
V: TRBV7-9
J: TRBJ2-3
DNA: TGTGCCAGCAGCCTCGGACTAAGCACAGATACGCAGTATTTT
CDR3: CASSLGLSTDTQYF

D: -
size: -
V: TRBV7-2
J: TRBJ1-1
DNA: TGTGCCAGCAGCTTAGTAGTTAACACTGAAGCTTTCTTT
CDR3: CASSLVVNTEAFF

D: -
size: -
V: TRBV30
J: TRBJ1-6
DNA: TGTGCCTGGAGTAAAGTGGACAGATATAATTCACCCCTCCACTTT
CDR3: CAWSKVDRYNSPLHF

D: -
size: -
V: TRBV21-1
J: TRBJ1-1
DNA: TGTGCTACCGACAGTCCCCCCGGCGCTGAAGCTTTCTTT
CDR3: CATDSPPGAEAFF

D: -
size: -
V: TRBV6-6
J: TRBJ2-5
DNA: TGTGCCAGCAGCAATAGCCCTGACAGCATGAAAGAGACCCAGTACTTC
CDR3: CASSNSPDSMKETQYF

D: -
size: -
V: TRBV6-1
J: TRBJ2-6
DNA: TGTGCCAGCAGTGGACGGTCCTCTGGGGCCAACGTCCTGACTTTC
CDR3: CASSGRSSGANVLTF

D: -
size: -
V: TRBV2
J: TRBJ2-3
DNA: TGTGCCAGCAGTAGGCAGGGGGAGGGCACAGATACGCAGTATTTT
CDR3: CASSRQGEGTDTQYF

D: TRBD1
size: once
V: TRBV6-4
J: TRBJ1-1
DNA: TGTGCCAGCAGTGACGGTACTACAGGGGGCTCTGAAGCTTTCTTT
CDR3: CASSDGTTGGSEAFF

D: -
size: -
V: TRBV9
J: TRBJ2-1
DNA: TGTGCCAGCAGCACAGGAGGGTCCGAATACAATGAGCAGTTCTTC
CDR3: CASSTGGSEYNEQFF

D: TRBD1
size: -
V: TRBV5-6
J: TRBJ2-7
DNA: TGTGCCAGCAGCTTGTGGGACAGGGCGATCTACGAGCAGTACTTC
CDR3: CASSLWDRAIYEQYF

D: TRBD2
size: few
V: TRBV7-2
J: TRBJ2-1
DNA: TGTGCCAGCACTCCCCGTAGCGGGGGGGCTTTGTACAATGAGCAGTTCTTC
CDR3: CASTPRSGGALYNEQFF

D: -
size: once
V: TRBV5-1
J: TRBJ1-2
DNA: TGCGCCAGCAGCACCTCCTCACAGGGATTAGGTGGCTACACCTTC
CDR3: CASSTSSQGLGGYTF

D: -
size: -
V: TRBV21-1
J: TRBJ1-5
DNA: TGTGCCAGCAGCAGGGATAGCAATCAGCCCCAGCATTTT
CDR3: CASSRDSNQPQHF

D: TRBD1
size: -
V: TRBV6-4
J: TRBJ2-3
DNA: TGTGCCACCTCGACAGGGGACACAGATACGCAGTATTTT
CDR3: CATSTGDTDTQYF

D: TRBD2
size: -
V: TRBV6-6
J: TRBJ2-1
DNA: TGTGCCAGCAAACTAGCGGGAGGGGGTGAGCAGTTCTTC
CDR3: CASKLAGGGEQFF

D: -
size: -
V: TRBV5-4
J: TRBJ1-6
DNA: TGTGCCAGCAGCCAGGACGGGTCGTCACCCCTCCACTTT
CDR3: CASSQDGSSPLHF

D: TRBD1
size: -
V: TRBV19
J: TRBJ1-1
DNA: TGTGCCAGTAGTAAAAACCAGGGGGTAGAGACTGAAGCTTTCTTT
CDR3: CASSKNQGVETEAFF

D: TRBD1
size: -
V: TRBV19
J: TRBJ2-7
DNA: TGTGCCAGTAGTATAGCCGCCCAGGGGGCTGTCTACGAGCAGTACTTC
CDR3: CASSIAAQGAVYEQYF

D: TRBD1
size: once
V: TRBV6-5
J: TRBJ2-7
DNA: TGTGCCAGCAGTGCCAGGACAGGGAGTAACGAGCAGTACTTC
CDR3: CASSARTGSNEQYF

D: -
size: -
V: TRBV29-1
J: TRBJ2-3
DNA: TGCAGCGTTGGGCAGTCCACAGATACGCAGTATTTT
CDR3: CSVGQSTDTQYF

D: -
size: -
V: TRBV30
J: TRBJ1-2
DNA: TGTGCCTGGAGTGGGGGGGGACGATGGAATGGCTACACCTTC
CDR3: CAWSGGGRWNGYTF

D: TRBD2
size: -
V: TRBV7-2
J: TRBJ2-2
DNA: TGTGCCAGCAACGGACTAGCGGGAGTCGGGGAGCTGTTTTTT
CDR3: CASNGLAGVGELFF

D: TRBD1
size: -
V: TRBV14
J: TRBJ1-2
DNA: TGTGCCAGCAGCCAAGGGGGGACAGTTCGTAGTGGCTACACCTTC
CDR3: CASSQGGTVRSGYTF

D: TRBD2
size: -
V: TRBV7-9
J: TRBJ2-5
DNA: TGTGCCAGCAGCCTCGGACTAGCGGGGGGCCAAGAGACCCAGTACTTC
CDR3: CASSLGLAGGQETQYF

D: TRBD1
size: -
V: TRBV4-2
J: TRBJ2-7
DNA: TGTGCCAGCAGCACGGACAGGCGCGAGCAGTACTTC
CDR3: CASSTDRREQYF

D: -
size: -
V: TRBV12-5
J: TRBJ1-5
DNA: TGTGCTAGTGGTTTACTACAGGGAAGCGGGCAGCCCCAGCATTTT
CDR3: CASGLLQGSGQPQHF

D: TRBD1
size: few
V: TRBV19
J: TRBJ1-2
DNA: TGTGCCAGTAGTGGGGACAGGGGGCTCTCTGGCTACACCTTC
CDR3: CASSGDRGLSGYTF

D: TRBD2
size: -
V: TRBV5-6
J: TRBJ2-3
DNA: TGTGCCAGCAGCTTGGACCGGGGGGCAGATACGCAGTATTTT
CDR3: CASSLDRGADTQYF

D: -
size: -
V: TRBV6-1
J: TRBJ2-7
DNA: TGTGCCAGCAGTGAAAGTGTGGGCGAGCAGTACTTC
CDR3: CASSESVGEQYF

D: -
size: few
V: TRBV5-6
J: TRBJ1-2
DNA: TGTGCCAGCAGCTTGAAGCACAGACTCTATGGCTACACCTTC
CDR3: CASSLKHRLYGYTF

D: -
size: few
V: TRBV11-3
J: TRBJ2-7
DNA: TGTGCCAGCAGCTTAGGACTGGGCGAGCAGTACTTC
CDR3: CASSLGLGEQYF

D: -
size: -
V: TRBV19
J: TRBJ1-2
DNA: TGTGCCAGTAGTATAGGGGGCAGGGGATATGGCTACACCTTC
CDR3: CASSIGGRGYGYTF